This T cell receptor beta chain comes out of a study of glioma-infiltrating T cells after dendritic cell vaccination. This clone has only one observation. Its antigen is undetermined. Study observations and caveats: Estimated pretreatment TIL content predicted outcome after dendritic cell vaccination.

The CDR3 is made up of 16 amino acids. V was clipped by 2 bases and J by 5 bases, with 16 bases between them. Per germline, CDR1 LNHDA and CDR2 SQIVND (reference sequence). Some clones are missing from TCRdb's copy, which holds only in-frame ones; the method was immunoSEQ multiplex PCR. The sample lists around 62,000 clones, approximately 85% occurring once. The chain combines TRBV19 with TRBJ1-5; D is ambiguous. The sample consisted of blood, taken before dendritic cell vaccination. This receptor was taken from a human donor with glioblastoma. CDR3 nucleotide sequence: TGTGCCAGTAGTATAAGTTGGGCAGCCCAGGATCAGCCCCAGCATTTT. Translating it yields CASSISWAAQDQPQHF. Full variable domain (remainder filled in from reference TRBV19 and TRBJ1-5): DGGITQSPKYLFRKEGQNVTLSCEQNLNHDAMYWYRQDPGQGLRLIYYSQIVNDFQKGDIAEGYSVSREKKESFPLTVTSAQKNPTAFYLCASSISWAAQDQPQHFGDGTRLSIL.